This TCR beta chain is drawn from a study of CD8 T cell repertoires and HIV-1 epitope variants. The wider study: The baseline condition was 1M T cells left uncultured.

The study's findings and limits: Nef KF9 drew about five clonotypes and HW9 one, without TAALDMSHF responses. Some ten antigen-specific TCR beta clonotypes were found; roughly six seemed cross-reactive to variants.

On this clone itself: What it binds is not known.

The data were produced by immunoSEQ multiplex PCR, yet TCRdb's version contains in-frame clones alone and is incomplete. The sample comprises tens of thousands of clones, around 67% of which are singletons, and roughly 26% rests with the top ten. Germline CDR1 is MDHEN and CDR2 is SYDVKM. The trim removed 2 bases at V and 0 bases at J, leaving 1 base unmatched. The CDR3 sequence is 16 residues long. Sequencing was done on a sample of uncultured baseline CD8+ T cells from peripheral blood mononuclear cells (PBMCs). J is TRBJ1-1 and V is TRBV28; TRBD1 matches 12 bases. This clonotype originated in a male donor with HIV. The CDR3 loop reads CASSLGTGGLNTEAFF. CDR3 nucleotide sequence: TGTGCCAGCAGTTTAGGGACAGGGGGCTTGAACACTGAAGCTTTCTTT.